Each of the 8 T cell receptor beta chains below was sequenced from the same sample in a study of OX40 agonist ivuxolimab in advanced cancers. The repertoire was sequenced with immunoSEQ multiplex PCR; TCRdb's copy has only in-frame clones and lacks some. Among under 100,000 clones, around 85% were seen once, and the ten largest hold 3.5% to 6%. Sequences were derived from CD4+ or CD8+ T cells sorted from blood, sampled in a trial of the OX40 agonist ivuxolimab. These receptors were taken from an adult with an advanced solid tumor such as melanoma, head and neck, liver or kidney cancer.

The V and J genes are TRBV9 and TRBJ2-2; D perhaps matches TRBD1 (7 bases). Trimming removed 3 bases at V and 7 bases at J, with 16 bases between. The V gene's germline CDR1 is SGDLS and CDR2 YYNGEE. This CDR3 has 15 residues. The CDR3 reads CASSAAGTAGGELFF. The CDR3, as DNA: TGTGCCAGCAGCGCGGCCGGGACAGCGGGCGGGGAGCTGTTTTTT.

V gene TRBV6-1 combines with J gene TRBJ2-2; D remains unclear. The CDR3 runs to 14 residues. Trimming stripped 7 bases from V and 3 bases from J, with 12 bases between. Germline V gene lookup returns CDR1 MNHNS and CDR2 SASEGT. The CDR3 loop is CASKHNHDTGELFF. CDR3 DNA: TGTGCCAGCAAACATAATCATGACACCGGGGAGCTGTTTTTT.

The CDR3 loop is CASSRREDPTYEQYF. The CDR3 coding sequence is TGTGCCAGCAGCCGGCGGGAGGACCCTACTTACGAGCAGTACTTC. The J gene is TRBJ2-7, the V gene TRBV9; 8 nucleotides agree with TRBD2. Germline V gene lookup returns CDR1 SGDLS and CDR2 YYNGEE. This CDR3 has 15 residues. V shed 4 bases, J shed 4 bases, and the junction held 10 bases outside the gene matches.

The J gene is TRBJ1-1, the V gene TRBV10-1; D not certain. Trimming removed 2 bases from V and 0 bases from J, with 4 bases in between. Per germline, CDR1 WNHNN and CDR2 SYGVQD (reference sequence). The CDR3 contains 13 residues. This chain's CDR3 is CASSETVNTEAFF. The CDR3 nucleotides read TGCGCCAGCAGTGAGACTGTGAACACTGAAGCTTTCTTT.

The V call is TRBV7-3, the J call TRBJ1-1; D is unresolved. The CDR3 extends over 13 amino acids. CDR1 and CDR2 (germline): SGHTA, FQGTGA. V lost 3 bases and J lost 5, with 10 bases in between. CDR3 amino acids: CASSFAPYTEAFF. The CDR3 DNA reads TGTGCCAGCAGCTTTGCCCCGTATACTGAAGCTTTCTTT.

J is TRBJ2-7 and V is TRBV7-2; D tentatively fits TRBD1 or TRBD2 (7 bases each). The V end lost 5 bases, the J end lost 0 bases, and 17 bases lay between the germline ends. CDR1 SGHTA and CDR2 FQGNSA come from the germline V gene. CDR3 length: 16 residues. The CDR3 here is CASSPGGGLSSYEQYF. CDR3 in DNA: TGTGCCAGCAGCCCAGGGGGGGGGCTTTCCTCCTACGAGCAGTACTTC.

The chain recombines TRBV7-8 with TRBJ1-1; 8 bases align to TRBD1. This CDR3 comprises 15 residues. Trimming at V came to 6 bases and at J to 4 bases, leaving 10 bases not matched to a gene. Germline CDR1 reads SGHVS; CDR2 reads FQNEAQ. The CDR3 DNA follows: TGTGCCAGCAGTATATCAGGGGGCAAGGGCACTGAAGCTTTCTTT. Its translation is CASSISGGKGTEAFF.

The rearrangement joins TRBV11-2 to TRBJ2-1, with D possibly being TRBD2 (5 bases). The CDR3 runs 12 residues. Germline V gives CDR1 SGHAT, CDR2 FQNNGV. Trimming removed 4 bases from V and 7 bases from J, with 8 bases in between. The CDR3 loop reads CASSWEKNEQFF. Here the CDR3 DNA reads TGTGCCAGCAGCTGGGAGAAGAATGAGCAGTTCTTC.